This T cell receptor beta chain was documented in a study of shared clonotypes between healthy human individuals. Study-wide results and limits: It was the non-shared clonotypes that had lower generation probabilities than clonotypes shared by all four donors.

Sequencing used immunoSEQ multiplex PCR; TCRdb keeps in-frame clones, though not all of them. The sample holds 600,000 or so clones; 95% to 98% are singletons and the top ten take 0.3%. The naive CD8 subset, CD45RO-negative cells positively selected for CCR7, excluded terminally differentiated effector memory CD45RA+ cells. This CDR3 contains 17 residues. Germline V gene lookup returns CDR1 LGHNA and CDR2 YSLEER. Trimming stripped 1 base from V and 1 base from J, with 14 bases between. As regards this clone: Its cognate antigen is unknown.

The sequencing sample was made of naive CD8+ T cells sorted from blood. The sequence was obtained from a man aged 25-45 years in good health. The rearrangement joins TRBV4-3 to TRBJ2-1, with D possibly being TRBD1 or TRBD2 (5 bases each). The CDR3 loop is CASSQAEEAGSYNEQFF. CDR3 in DNA: TGCGCCAGCAGCCAAGCAGAGGAGGCAGGGTCCTACAATGAGCAGTTCTTC.